Below, one TCR beta chain is given with its context. Its antigen is not known. The record originates from a study of synovial regulatory T cells in juvenile arthritis. Per the germline V gene, CDR1 is SGHRS and CDR2 is YFSETQ. There are 13 residues in the CDR3. The DNA is unrecorded. Study outcomes and limitations: iaTreg cells shared more CDR3 sequences with synovial Tregs than other blood Tregs did. Compared with other blood Treg cells, inflammation-associated Treg cells had reduced TCR diversity.

TCRdb keeps only in-frame clones here, not all; method: immunoSEQ multiplex PCR. The sample table sets out approximately 9,500 clones. Sequencing was performed on Treg cells from blood. Specified subset: remaining (HLA-DR-negative) circulating blood Treg cells. V usage is TRBV5-1 and J usage is TRBJ2-1. The clonotype was recovered from a donor younger than 30 with juvenile idiopathic arthritis. CDR3 residues: CASSLGGANEQFF.